Here is one T cell receptor (beta chain) with its context. The CDR3 totals 13 residues. V was clipped by 5 bases and J by 0 bases, with 8 bases between them. The germline gives CDR1 SQVTM, CDR2 ANQGSEA. Healthy people donating bone marrow made up the donors. These data originate in a study of cytomegalovirus exposure and HLA in healthy donors. PCR amplification relied on 60 Vbeta primers (plus 13 Jbeta primers). The method was immunoSEQ multiplex PCR; TCRdb's version includes in-frame clones alone and lacks a portion of them. The table shows 72,000 or so clones, with around 80% occurring only once. This chain joins TRBV29-1 and TRBJ2-1; D unclear. Sequenced sample: PBMCs. This TCR came from a woman aged 25 to 39 in good health and CMV-seropositive. In DNA, the CDR3 is TGCAGCGTTCCCGAGAGCTCCTACAATGAGCAGTTCTTC. This encodes CSVPESSYNEQFF.